The 19 T cell receptor beta chains presented below share a single source sample, sequenced in a study of T-cell memory formation after mild COVID-19. TCRdb re-called the 5' RACE reads with MiXCR, one entry per CDR3 protein. Among a few hundred thousand distinct CDR3 sequences listed, under 30% were seen once. Sequencing used PBMCs or a T cell subset sorted from them (not recorded which). The receptors stem from an adult woman who had mild COVID-19 (a few samples of this study predate the infection). Cell type and time point are not known.

This clonotype was counted only a few times. The rearrangement joins TRBV15 to TRBJ2-5; D not certain. Trimming removed 0 bases at V and 7 bases at J, with 12 bases between. Per germline, CDR1 LNHNV and CDR2 YYDKDF (reference sequence). CDR3 size: 14 residues. The CDR3 loop reads CATSREGRWVTQYF. In nucleotides, the CDR3 is TGTGCCACCAGCAGAGAGGGCAGATGGGTGACCCAGTACTTC. The complete variable domain, with remaining parts taken from reference TRBV15 and TRBJ2-5, reads DAMVIQNPRYQVTQFGKPVTLSCSQTLNHNVMYWYQQKSSQAPKLLFHYYDKDFNNEADTPDNFQSRRPNTSFCFLDIRSPGLGDTAMYLCATSREGRWVTQYFGPGTRLLVL.

The genes are TRBV20-1 and TRBJ2-3; possibly TRBD2 for D (6 bases). Germline V gives CDR1 DFQATT, CDR2 SNEGSKA (reference sequence). The V gene lost 4 bases and the J gene lost 1 base, with 27 bases spanning the gap. This CDR3 has 19 amino acids. Written as DNA, the CDR3 is TGCAGTGCTACGATTACCCCGGGACTCATGACGGGGGGCACAGATACGCAGTATTTT. Encoded protein: CSATITPGLMTGGTDTQYF.

This chain links TRBV7-8 with TRBJ1-1; unclear D gene. Germline-derived CDR1 and CDR2 are SGHVS and FQNEAQ. V shed 5 bases and J shed 11 bases, with 15 bases lying between them. The CDR3 has 12 amino acids. The CDR3 DNA follows: TGTGCCAGCAGCCGTGGTAACGAGAGGGCTTTCTTT. It codes for CASSRGNERAFF.

This clonotype occurred once. This chain joins TRBV29-1 and TRBJ1-1, with 8 bases that match TRBD1. Germline V gene lookup returns CDR1 SQVTM and CDR2 ANQGSEA. V lost 6 bases, J lost 1 base, and 7 bases stayed unmatched. The CDR3 has 14 amino acids. CDR3 DNA: TGCAGCGTATTAAGCGGGACAGGGAACACTGAAGCTTTCTTT. As protein: CSVLSGTGNTEAFF.

This chain connects TRBV24-1 to TRBJ1-6, with D possibly matching TRBD1 (6 bases). The V end lost 4 bases, the J end lost 10 bases, and 13 bases lay between the germline ends. The V gene's germline CDR1 is KGHDR and CDR2 SFDVKD. This CDR3 region has 14 residues. The chain's CDR3 is CATSEHRAGSPLHF. The CDR3 DNA sequence: TGTGCCACCAGTGAACACAGGGCCGGATCACCCCTCCACTTT.

The table lists this clonotype with many counts. The V gene is TRBV5-1, the J gene TRBJ2-5; 12 nucleotides line up with TRBD2. Germline values: CDR1 SGHRS, CDR2 YFSETQ. This CDR3 region has 16 residues. Germline trimming cut 1 base from V and 2 bases from J; bases unmatched to any gene: 3. In nucleotides, the CDR3 is TGCGCCAGCAGCTTGCCGCTAGCGGGAGGGCAAGAGACCCAGTACTTC. It yields the protein CASSLPLAGGQETQYF. The full variable domain, rest sourced from reference TRBV5-1 and TRBJ2-5, is KAGVTQTPRYLIKTRGQQVTLSCSPISGHRSVSWYQQTPGQGLQFLFEYFSETQRNKGNFPGRFSGRQFSNSRSEMNVSTLELGDSALYLCASSLPLAGGQETQYFGPGTRLLVL.

This clonotype was counted a few times. The genes are TRBV7-2 and TRBJ1-5; no clear D. Germline V gene lookup returns CDR1 SGHTA and CDR2 FQGNSA. V shed 4 bases and J shed 9 bases, with 13 bases lying between them. The CDR3 covers 13 residues. CDR3 DNA sequence: TGTGCCAGCAGCTCCGACCCTATATTGCCCCAGCATTTT. It codes for CASSSDPILPQHF.

The rearrangement joins TRBV5-1 to TRBJ2-1; possible D gene TRBD2, 6 bases. CDR3 length equals 12 residues. Trimming took off 4 bases at V and 8 bases at J, with 10 bases between the two ends. Germline V gene lookup returns CDR1 SGHRS and CDR2 YFSETQ. The CDR3: CASSKTSHEQFF. In DNA, the CDR3 is TGCGCCAGCAGCAAGACTAGTCATGAGCAGTTCTTC.

This clonotype was observed a handful of times. CDR3 nucleotides: TGCAGTGCTATGGGAGCGGGGGGAGGCACAGATACGCAGTATTTT. Protein: CSAMGAGGGTDTQYF. The J gene is TRBJ2-3, the V gene TRBV20-1; 9 bases match TRBD2. Germline assignment: CDR1 DFQATT and CDR2 SNEGSKA (reference sequence). This CDR3 spans 15 amino acids. Losses at the gene ends were 4 bases for V and 1 base for J; bases not matched to a gene: 6.

This clonotype was detected only a few times. The CDR3 DNA reads as TGCAGCGTTGAACCCAGCGGGGGATACACAGATACGCAGTATTTT. As protein: CSVEPSGGYTDTQYF. V gene TRBV29-1 combines with J gene TRBJ2-3; 8 bases align to TRBD2. Germline assignment: CDR1 SQVTM and CDR2 ANQGSEA. CDR3 length equals 15 residues. V gave up 2 bases and J gave up 2 bases; unmatched junction bases: 6.

This clonotype occurred a few times. The V call is TRBV7-3, the J call TRBJ2-1; the D is unclear. The CDR3 runs 16 residues. Trimming pared 5 bases from V and 2 bases from J, leaving 16 bases between. Germline CDR1 SGHTA, CDR2 FQGTGA. In DNA form, the CDR3 reads TGTGCCAGCAGCGACGCAGGTGGGTCCCCCTACAATGAGCAGTTCTTC. Its protein product is CASSDAGGSPYNEQFF.

The chain uses TRBV10-3 and TRBJ2-1, with D perhaps matching TRBD2 (5 bases). This CDR3 has 15 amino acids. Trimming removed 2 bases from V and 4 bases from J, with 12 bases in between. Germline assignment: CDR1 ENHRY and CDR2 SYGVKD. The CDR3 sequence: CAISEPGVAYNEQFF. CDR3 bases: TGTGCCATCAGTGAGCCCGGGGTCGCTTACAATGAGCAGTTCTTC.

This clonotype was seen a few times. This chain uses TRBV7-9 with TRBJ2-7; 8 nucleotides line up with TRBD1. The CDR3 sequence is 14 residues long. Germline lookup yields CDR1 SEHNR and CDR2 FQNEAQ (reference sequence). V dropped 7 bases and J dropped 2; count of bases not matched to a gene: 7. The CDR3 DNA is TGTGCCAGCACACCGCAGGGGGCACCCTACGAGCAGTACTTC. Its protein product is CASTPQGAPYEQYF.

The chain combines TRBV19 with TRBJ2-3; tentatively, D is TRBD2 (5 bases). Trimming left V 5 bases short and J 6 bases short, with 15 bases between. This CDR3 spans 14 amino acids. Germline assignment: CDR1 LNHDA and CDR2 SQIVND (reference sequence). CDR3: CASSVQRPEDTQYF. The CDR3 nucleotides read TGTGCCAGTAGTGTGCAGCGGCCTGAGGATACGCAGTATTTT.

A few counts support this clonotype. The J gene is TRBJ1-5, the V gene TRBV5-6, with D perhaps matching TRBD1 (6 bases). From germline, CDR1 is SGHDT and CDR2 YYEEEE. The CDR3 spans 16 residues. The V gene lost 2 bases and the J gene lost 3 bases, with 15 bases spanning the gap. The CDR3 protein is CASSFERGPPNQPQHF. The DNA of the CDR3 is TGTGCCAGCAGCTTCGAGCGGGGGCCTCCCAATCAGCCCCAGCATTTT. Looking up the rest from reference TRBV5-6 and TRBJ1-5 gives the full variable domain: DAGVTQSPTHLIKTRGQQVTLRCSPKSGHDTVSWYQQALGQGPQFIFQYYEEEERQRGNFPDRFSGHQFPNYSSELNVNALLLGDSALYLCASSFERGPPNQPQHFGDGTRLSIL.

The gene calls are TRBV6-5 and TRBJ2-1, with 9 bases lining up with TRBD2. The CDR3 spans 17 residues. The trim removed 6 bases at V and 6 bases at J, leaving 15 bases unmatched. Looked up from germline, CDR1 is MNHEY and CDR2 is SVGAGI. The CDR3 region has the DNA TGTGCCAGCAGCCCAGCGGGGAGTAGCGGGAGAGCCAATGAGCAGTTCTTC. Its protein is CASSPAGSSGRANEQFF.

The chain links TRBV4-2 to TRBJ2-1; D assignment may be TRBD1 or TRBD2 (5 bases each). Per the germline V gene, CDR1 is LGHNA and CDR2 is YNFKEQ. The CDR3 consists of 16 residues. V lost 1 base, J lost 8 bases, and 18 bases lay in between. CDR3 bases: TGTGCCAGCAGCCAAGGGGGGACCTCCGGGGTCGATGAGCAGTTCTTC. This gives the protein CASSQGGTSGVDEQFF.

The chain combines TRBV20-1 with TRBJ1-3; D ambiguous. The CDR3 consists of 12 residues. Deletions cut 6 bases from V and 4 bases from J, with 10 bases between. CDR1 is DFQATT and CDR2 is SNEGSKA in the germline V gene (reference sequence). The CDR3 DNA reads as TGCAGTGCCCGGGCCGACGGAAACACCATATATTTT. Translation: CSARADGNTIYF.

A few counts support this clonotype. This chain connects TRBV11-2 to TRBJ2-5; TRBD2 might be the D (5 bases). Trimming pared 6 bases from V and 3 bases from J, leaving 11 bases between. The CDR3 sequence is 13 residues long. The germline CDR1 and CDR2 sequences are SGHAT and FQNNGV. The CDR3 reads CASRGRGEETQYF. In DNA form, the CDR3 reads TGTGCCAGCAGGGGTCGGGGAGAAGAGACCCAGTACTTC.